Listed below are T cell receptor beta chains from one sample, sequenced in a study of shared T cell receptors in the human thymus. Profiling relied on immunoSEQ multiplex PCR, and the TCRdb table lists in-frame clones only, not all of them. In the table there are hundreds of thousands of clones, about 90% of which are singletons. Separately, the same data were catalogued under a study of human thymus T cells.

What was sequenced was thymocytes. The receptors were gathered from a boy in the first two years of life with a congenital heart defect. Each CDR3 is given with its conserved first and last residue. D genes are given only for firm matches. Expanded clones are given a class, and other clones once, few, many or no size at all.

CASSLGQVKTYEQYF TGTGCCAGCAGTTTGGGCCAGGTGAAGACCTACGAGCAGTACTTC TRBJ2-7 TRBV27 . .
CASGSPHRDTKNIQYF TGTGCTAGTGGTTCTCCCCACAGGGATACCAAAAACATTCAGTACTTC TRBJ2-4 TRBV12-5 . .
CASSKDQAGGNEQFF TGTGCCTCATCCAAAGACCAAGCGGGCGGCAATGAGCAGTTCTTC TRBJ2-1 TRBV14 . .
CASSLGPANLAGQSTDTQYF TGTGCCAGCAGCTTGGGTCCCGCCAACCTAGCGGGCCAAAGCACAGATACGCAGTATTTT TRBJ2-3 TRBV5-4 TRBD2 .
CASSLGQSQGQGRNEQFF TGTGCCAGCAGTTTAGGACAGTCGCAGGGGCAGGGAAGAAATGAGCAGTTCTTC TRBJ2-1 TRBV27 . .
CASSFSSGGEGDNEQFF TGTGCCAGCAGCTTCAGTAGCGGGGGGGAAGGAGACAATGAGCAGTTCTTC TRBJ2-1 TRBV5-8 TRBD2 .
CASSPSPAGANHEQYF TGTGCCAGCAGCCCCTCTCCGGCAGGGGCGAACCACGAGCAGTACTTC TRBJ2-7 TRBV27 . .
CASSGSTGELFF TGTGCCAGCAGCGGGAGCACCGGGGAGCTGTTTTTT TRBJ2-2 TRBV9 . .
CASSQQGASANEKLFF TGTGCCAGCAGCCAGCAGGGGGCGTCGGCTAATGAAAAACTGTTTTTT TRBJ1-4 TRBV14 TRBD1 .
CASSLHTDTQYF TGCGCCAGCAGCTTACACACAGATACGCAGTATTTT TRBJ2-3 TRBV5-1 . .
CASSQDGRAYNEQFF TGCGCCAGCAGCCAAGACGGGAGGGCCTACAATGAGCAGTTCTTC TRBJ2-1 TRBV4-1 TRBD2 .
CASSLSSRAHEQFF TGTGCCAGCAGTTTATCTAGTAGAGCTCATGAGCAGTTCTTC TRBJ2-1 TRBV27 . .
CASSGHTHYGYTF TGTGCCAGCAGTGGACACACTCACTACGGCTACACCTTC TRBJ1-2 TRBV6-5 . .
CAAHGRNTEAFF TGTGCCGCCCACGGGAGGAACACTGAAGCTTTCTTT TRBJ1-1 TRBV30 . .
CASSLGTSTDEQFF TGTGCCAGCAGCTTGGGGACTAGCACCGATGAGCAGTTCTTC TRBJ2-1 TRBV5-8 TRBD2 .
CASSPTGTSGRRSYNEQFF TGCGCCAGCAGCCCGACCGGGACTAGCGGGAGACGCTCCTACAATGAGCAGTTCTTC TRBJ2-1 TRBV5-1 TRBD2 .
CASSQASRLRQINEKLFF TGCGCCAGCAGCCAAGCCTCCAGGCTCCGGCAAATTAATGAAAAACTGTTTTTT TRBJ1-4 TRBV4-3 . .
CASRLPLSRAHAGFF TGTGCCAGCAGACTCCCTTTATCCCGGGCCCATGCGGGTTTCTTT TRBJ1-1 TRBV5-6 . .
CASSPESSGNTIYF TGTGCCAGCAGTCCCGAGAGCTCTGGAAACACCATATATTTT TRBJ1-3 TRBV27 . .
CASSPMTGFQPQHF TGTGCCAGCTCACCGATGACAGGTTTTCAGCCCCAGCATTTT TRBJ1-5 TRBV18 . .
CARRDYGYTF TGTGCCAGGAGAGATTATGGCTACACCTTC TRBJ1-2 TRBV19 . .
CASRVYWGGKAYEQYF TGCGCCAGCAGAGTCTATTGGGGGGGCAAGGCCTACGAGCAGTACTTC TRBJ2-7 TRBV5-1 . .
CASSQGGHSYNEQFF TGCGCCAGCAGCCAAGGTGGACACTCCTACAATGAGCAGTTCTTC TRBJ2-1 TRBV4-3 . .
CASSSDRAWDTGELFF TGTGCCAGCAGCTCCGACAGGGCGTGGGACACCGGGGAGCTGTTTTTT TRBJ2-2 TRBV7-2 TRBD1 .
CASSLSAHYEQYF TGTGCCAGCAGTTTATCGGCACATTACGAGCAGTACTTC TRBJ2-7 TRBV27 . once
CASRRGPHYGYTF TGTGCCAGTAGAAGAGGTCCACACTATGGCTACACCTTC TRBJ1-2 TRBV19 . .
CASSDPGLAGAYNEQFF TGCGCCAGCAGTGACCCCGGGCTAGCGGGAGCTTACAATGAGCAGTTCTTC TRBJ2-1 TRBV10-1 TRBD2 .
CASSLQGTSYEQYF TGTGCCAGCAGTTTACAGGGAACCTCCTACGAGCAGTACTTC TRBJ2-7 TRBV27 . .
CAISGGGTYGYTF TGTGCCATCAGTGGGGGGGGAACTTATGGCTACACCTTC TRBJ1-2 TRBV10-3 . .
CASSPRLAGGLEDNEQFF TGTGCCAGCAGCCCACGACTAGCGGGAGGGTTGGAGGACAATGAGCAGTTCTTC TRBJ2-1 TRBV7-9 TRBD2 .
CATSRDPRHPGEQFF TGTGCCACCAGCAGAGATCCCCGCCACCCAGGTGAGCAGTTCTTC TRBJ2-1 TRBV15 . .
CASKRQGPADTQYF TGTGCCAGCAAAAGACAGGGTCCCGCAGATACGCAGTATTTT TRBJ2-3 TRBV28 TRBD1 .
CASSITSGPSYEQYF TGTGCCAGCTCAATCACTAGCGGGCCCTCCTACGAGCAGTACTTC TRBJ2-7 TRBV18 TRBD2 .
CASSCDSERYEQYF TGCGCCAGCAGCTGTGACAGCGAACGGTACGAGCAGTACTTC TRBJ2-7 TRBV5-1 . .
CASFSGGSRETQYF TGTGCCAGCTTCAGCGGGGGGTCCCGGGAGACCCAGTACTTC TRBJ2-5 TRBV6-5 TRBD2 .
CASSYRDTRNQPQHF TGTGCCAGCAGTTACCGAGACACCCGCAATCAGCCCCAGCATTTT TRBJ1-5 TRBV6-6 . .
CASSFGEIYEQYF TGCGCCAGCAGCTTTGGAGAGATCTACGAGCAGTACTTC TRBJ2-7 TRBV5-1 . few
CASSPTPTGGTETQYF TGTGCCAGCAGTCCCACTCCGACAGGGGGCACTGAGACCCAGTACTTC TRBJ2-5 TRBV4-2 TRBD1 .
CASSQIAGLITGELFF TGCGCCAGCAGCCAAATAGCGGGACTGATCACCGGGGAGCTGTTTTTT TRBJ2-2 TRBV4-3 TRBD2 .
CASSAGRENQPQHF TGTGCCAGCAGTGCGGGCAGGGAAAATCAGCCCCAGCATTTT TRBJ1-5 TRBV2 . .